A single sample is the source of the 28 T cell receptor beta chains below, sequenced in a study of blood T cell repertoires in COVID-19. The protocol was immunoSEQ multiplex PCR, while the TCRdb copy is restricted to in-frame clones and leaves out a portion. The data contain 300,000 to 350,000 clones, about nine tenths of them seen just once; the ten biggest clones take up roughly 3.9%. The sequenced sample was peripheral blood. Every receptor here comes from a woman aged 60-75 years with COVID-19, enrolled during active disease.

This chain connects TRBV5-1 to TRBJ2-3, with D tentatively TRBD2 (6 bases). V lost 4 bases, J lost 4 bases, and 13 bases lay in between. Germline values: CDR1 SGHRS, CDR2 YFSETQ. The CDR3 is made up of 14 amino acids. This CDR3 reads CASSRSGGADTQYF. CDR3 nucleotide sequence: TGCGCCAGCAGCAGGTCCGGCGGGGCAGATACGCAGTATTTT.

The V and J genes are TRBV27 and TRBJ1-5; D uncertain. Trimming pared 4 bases from V and 0 bases from J, leaving 7 bases between. Germline V CDR1 and CDR2: MNHEY, SMNVEV (reference sequence). This CDR3 is 14 amino acids long. The CDR3 bases are TGTGCCAGCAGTTCCGAGTATAGCAATCAGCCCCAGCATTTT. Residues: CASSSEYSNQPQHF.

The chain uses TRBV2 and TRBJ1-5, with D maybe TRBD1 (5 bases). Germline CDR1 is SNHLY and CDR2 is FYNNEI. The CDR3 spans 14 residues. With 6 bases removed from V and 4 bases from J, the gap between germline ends came to 13 bases. The CDR3 coding sequence is TGTGCCAGCAGCCCCGGGGGGATGAATCAGCCCCAGCATTTT. It codes for CASSPGGMNQPQHF. Variable domain in full (rest from reference TRBV2 and TRBJ1-5): EPEVTQTPSHQVTQMGQEVILRCVPISNHLYFYWYRQILGQKVEFLVSFYNNEISEKSEIFDDQFSVERPDGSNFTLKIRSTKLEDSAMYFCASSPGGMNQPQHFGDGTRLSIL.

The rearrangement links TRBV11-2 to TRBJ1-1, with D unresolved. V lost 5 bases and J lost 0, with 13 bases in between. The CDR3 consists of 15 residues. CDR1 is SGHAT and CDR2 is FQNNGV in the germline V gene. The CDR3 DNA reads TGTGCCAGCAGCCATCCCCCCCGGGTGAACACTGAAGCTTTCTTT. It is translated as CASSHPPRVNTEAFF.

This clone has a handful of counts. J is TRBJ1-1 and V is TRBV7-3; D might be TRBD1 (5 bases). Germline CDR1 and CDR2: SGHTA and FQGTGA. The CDR3 consists of 13 residues. Trimming pared 2 bases from V and 6 bases from J, leaving 10 bases between. In nucleotides, the CDR3 is TGTGCCAGCAGCTTATACCAGGGCGCTGAAGCTTTCTTT. It codes for CASSLYQGAEAFF.

Concerning this clone: In the same sample, other DNA sequences code for this CDR3. The chain uses TRBV9 and TRBJ1-2; 7 bases line up with TRBD1. Germline values: CDR1 SGDLS, CDR2 YYNGEE. Unmatched junction bases numbered 1, after V lost 3 bases and J lost 5 bases. This CDR3 spans 12 amino acids. DNA of the CDR3: TGTGCCAGCAGCGCGGGACAGTATGGCTACACCTTC. Translated: CASSAGQYGYTF.

Comment on this clone: This same CDR3 is encoded by further DNA sequences in the sample. This chain links TRBV5-1 with TRBJ1-2, with D unclear. Germline V gives CDR1 SGHRS, CDR2 YFSETQ. The V gene lost 0 bases and the J gene lost 2 bases, with 5 bases spanning the gap. The CDR3 is made up of 13 amino acids. As DNA, the CDR3 is TGCGCCAGCAGCTTGGGCCAGAACTATGGCTACACCTTC. Its translation: CASSLGQNYGYTF.

The chain recombines TRBV29-1 with TRBJ2-1, with D perhaps TRBD2 (6 bases). V was clipped by 2 bases and J by 0 bases, with 17 bases between them. Germline V gives CDR1 SQVTM, CDR2 ANQGSEA. This CDR3 has 17 residues. CDR3 bases: TGCAGCGTTGAACCCTCACCGGAGGGGAGCTCCTACAATGAGCAGTTCTTC. Protein: CSVEPSPEGSSYNEQFF.

This chain joins TRBV19 and TRBJ2-1; 7 bases are shared with TRBD1. Germline assignment: CDR1 LNHDA and CDR2 SQIVND (reference sequence). The length of the CDR3 is 15 residues. V lost 1 base to trimming and J lost 0 bases; unmatched junction nucleotides: 0. The CDR3 DNA is TGTGCCAGTAGTATAGGGACAGGCTCCTACAATGAGCAGTTCTTC. Protein sequence: CASSIGTGSYNEQFF.

This chain links TRBV28 with TRBJ1-3, with D perhaps TRBD1 (5 bases). Germline V lookup: CDR1 MDHEN, CDR2 SYDVKM. The V gene lost 3 bases and the J gene lost 0 bases, with 9 bases spanning the gap. The CDR3 spans 15 residues. CDR3 sequence: CASSLRGNSGNTIYF. The CDR3 region has the DNA TGTGCCAGCAGTTTGCGGGGGAACTCTGGAAACACCATATATTTT. The whole variable domain, filled in from reference TRBV28 and TRBJ1-3, reads DVKVTQSSRYLVKRTGEKVFLECVQDMDHENMFWYRQDPGLGLRLIYFSYDVKMKEKGDIPEGYSVSREKKERFSLILESASTNQTSMYLCASSLRGNSGNTIYFGEGSWLTVV.

This sequence joins TRBV11-1 and TRBJ2-1, with TRBD1 matching over 12 bases. From germline, CDR1 is SGHAT and CDR2 FQDESV (reference sequence). The CDR3 spans 15 residues. The V segment lost 8 bases and the J segment 6 bases; nucleotides outside the gene matches: 8. CDR3 sequence: CASRTGTGGSNEQFF. In nucleotides, the CDR3 is TGTGCCAGCCGAACCGGGACAGGGGGCTCCAATGAGCAGTTCTTC.

The CDR3 spells CASSRPGFRTDTQYF. CDR3 in DNA: TGTGCCAGCAGCCGACCGGGGTTCCGGACAGATACGCAGTATTTT. J is TRBJ2-3 and V is TRBV3-1 (or the pseudogene TRBV3-2), with a tentative D call TRBD2 (5 bases). CDR1 is LGHDT, CDR2 YNNKEL, per germline (reference sequence). V was cut by 4 bases and J by 3 bases, with 14 bases left in between. There are 15 residues in the CDR3.

This CDR3 reads CASSRGIANEKLFF. CDR3 coding DNA: TGTGCCAGCAGTAGGGGTATTGCGAATGAAAAACTGTTTTTT. The genes are TRBV6-5 and TRBJ1-4; D may be TRBD1 (5 bases). Looked up from germline, CDR1 is MNHEY and CDR2 is SVGAGI. Trimming cost V 5 bases and J 5 bases, with 12 bases left between them. The CDR3 is 14 amino acids.

The chain is built from TRBV7-3 and TRBJ1-2; TRBD1 agrees at 8 bases. V shed 3 bases, J shed 7 bases, and the junction held 7 bases outside the gene matches. Per the germline V gene, CDR1 is SGHTA and CDR2 is FQGTGA. The CDR3 consists of 14 residues. CDR3 protein: CASSFSGGAGGYTF. The CDR3 DNA reads as TGTGCCAGCAGCTTCTCAGGGGGCGCGGGTGGCTACACCTTC. The entire variable domain, with the rest obtained from reference TRBV7-3 and TRBJ1-2, is as follows: GAGVSQTPSNKVTEKGKYVELRCDPISGHTALYWYRQSLGQGPEFLIYFQGTGAADDSGLPNDRFFAVRPEGSVSTLKIQRTERGDSAVYLCASSFSGGAGGYTFGSGTRLTVV.

The V call is TRBV18, the J call TRBJ1-3; the match to TRBD1 covers 10 bases. The trim removed 4 bases at V and 3 bases at J, leaving 9 bases unmatched. CDR1 KGHSH and CDR2 LQKENI come from the germline V gene. The CDR3 is 17 amino acids. As DNA, the CDR3 is TGTGCCAGCTCACAATTACCGACAGGGGGCGATGGAAACACCATATATTTT. Encoded protein: CASSQLPTGGDGNTIYF.

CDR3 protein: CASSSGTGDYEQYF. For the CDR3, the DNA is TGTGCCAGCAGCTCGGGGACAGGGGACTACGAGCAGTACTTC. This sequence joins TRBV27 and TRBJ2-7; TRBD1 matches 10 bases. CDR3 length: 14 residues. V lost 6 bases to trimming and J lost 3 bases; unmatched junction nucleotides: 5. CDR1 is MNHEY and CDR2 is SMNVEV in the germline V gene (reference sequence).

Details on this clone: The same CDR3 also results from other DNA sequences found in this sample. The rearrangement links TRBV6-5 to TRBJ1-2; D is possibly TRBD1 (5 bases). Trimming removed 2 bases from V and 4 bases from J, with 8 bases in between. The CDR3 is 13 amino acids. Germline V gene data show CDR1 as MNHEY and CDR2 as SVGAGI. The CDR3 DNA reads as TGTGCCAGCAGTTACCGGCAGGGCTATGGCTACACCTTC. It is translated as CASSYRQGYGYTF.

The V and J genes are TRBV5-1 and TRBJ2-7; 8 bases line up with TRBD2. The CDR3 runs to 15 residues. Germline loops: CDR1 SGHRS, CDR2 YFSETQ. The junction had 5 bases not matched to a gene; V was cut back by 3 bases and J by 0 bases. This CDR3 is CASSWTGGSSYEQYF. The CDR3 bases are TGCGCCAGCAGCTGGACGGGGGGGAGCTCCTACGAGCAGTACTTC.

The chain employs TRBV7-3 and TRBJ1-1; maybe TRBD1 (5 bases). Germline values: CDR1 SGHTA, CDR2 FQGTGA. This CDR3 spans 14 amino acids. Trimming removed 8 bases at V and 1 base at J, with 14 bases between. This chain's CDR3 is CASSFGQGNTEAFF. CDR3 nucleotides: TGTGCCAGCTCGTTCGGGCAGGGGAACACTGAAGCTTTCTTT.

This rearrangement joins TRBV6-1 to TRBJ1-5, with TRBD1 identical over 8 bases. J was trimmed by 9 bases and V by 2 bases; bases with no gene match: 15. Germline assignment: CDR1 MNHNS and CDR2 SASEGT. This CDR3 contains 17 residues. The CDR3 nucleotides read TGTGCCAGCAGTGAATCTGCCGGGACAGGTCCCGGCGGGCCCCAGCATTTT. Translated, it gives CASSESAGTGPGGPQHF.

The chain links TRBV4-2 to TRBJ2-2; 14 positions match TRBD2. CDR1 is LGHNA and CDR2 is YNFKEQ in the germline V gene. V shed 4 bases and J 7 bases; nucleotides not matched to a gene: 5. The CDR3 is made up of 16 amino acids. As DNA, the CDR3 is TGTGCCAGCAGCCTACGACTAGCGGGGGGGCTCGGGGAGCTGTTTTTT. Protein sequence: CASSLRLAGGLGELFF.

The CDR3 loop is CASSQDLRNYGYTF. CDR3 DNA sequence: TGCGCCAGCAGCCAAGATCTACGGAACTATGGCTACACCTTC. J is TRBJ1-2 and V is TRBV4-1; no clear D. V was shortened by 0 bases and J by 2 bases, with 7 bases between the two germline ends. This CDR3 is 14 amino acids long. The V gene's germline CDR1 is MGHRA and CDR2 YSYEKL.

In its sample, this clone was seen once. This sequence joins TRBV6-5 and TRBJ2-1, with a weak D call TRBD2 (6 bases). The CDR3 runs 16 residues. The germline V gene encodes CDR1 MNHEY and CDR2 SVGAGI. V was pared by 4 bases and J by 3 bases, with 16 bases between. The CDR3 nucleotides read TGTGCCAGCAGTTCACACTATAGCGGAGTCTACAATGAGCAGTTCTTC. Amino acid sequence: CASSSHYSGVYNEQFF.

The chain carries TRBV7-9 and TRBJ2-1; 11 bases are a match to TRBD2. This CDR3 has 19 amino acids. V lost 4 bases, J lost 5 bases, and 16 bases stayed unmatched. Germline CDR1 reads SEHNR; CDR2 reads FQNEAQ (reference sequence). The CDR3 DNA reads TGTGCCAGCAGCTCAATCGGGCTAGCGGGGGGCCTAATTAACAATGAGCAGTTCTTC. Amino acids: CASSSIGLAGGLINNEQFF. The whole variable domain, remainder taken from reference TRBV7-9 and TRBJ2-1, is DTGVSQNPRHKITKRGQNVTFRCDPISEHNRLYWYRQTLGQGPEFLTYFQNEAQLEKSRLLSDRFSAERPKGSFSTLEIQRTEQGDSAMYLCASSSIGLAGGLINNEQFFGPGTRLTVL.

This clone came up a few times. J is TRBJ1-1 and V is TRBV2; D is uncertain. This CDR3 is built from 13 residues. Germline CDR1 and CDR2: SNHLY and FYNNEI. Between the trimmed V and J ends, which lost 3 bases and 0 bases, there was a span of 5 bases. CDR3: CASSEELNTEAFF. The CDR3 DNA follows: TGTGCCAGCAGTGAGGAGTTGAACACTGAAGCTTTCTTT.

The CDR3 loop is CASSGGLTYEQYF. The CDR3 region has the DNA TGTGCCAGCAGCGGAGGACTAACCTACGAGCAGTACTTC. The chain is built from TRBV5-4 and TRBJ2-7, with D possibly matching TRBD2 (6 bases). CDR3 size: 13 residues. Trimming removed 4 bases from V and 2 bases from J, with 10 bases in between. CDR1 and CDR2 (germline): SGHNT, YYREEE (reference sequence). The entire variable domain, with the rest obtained from reference TRBV5-4 and TRBJ2-7, is as follows: ETGVTQSPTHLIKTRGQQVTLRCSSQSGHNTVSWYQQALGQGPQFIFQYYREEENGRGNFPPRFSGLQFPNYSSELNVNALELDDSALYLCASSGGLTYEQYFGPGTRLTVT.

The gene calls are TRBV7-3 and TRBJ2-2; 12 nucleotides line up with TRBD1. In germline, CDR1 is SGHTA, CDR2 FQGTGA. V was pared by 4 bases and J by 5 bases, with 17 bases of the junction left unmatched. This CDR3 has 20 residues. This CDR3 is CASSSSSGTGGVINTGELFF. CDR3 DNA sequence: TGTGCCAGCAGCTCCTCCTCCGGGACAGGGGGCGTTATTAATACCGGGGAGCTGTTTTTT.

This rearrangement joins TRBV7-9 to TRBJ1-2; TRBD1 might be the D (6 bases). Trimming removed 5 bases from V and 4 bases from J, with 14 bases in between. The CDR3 has 14 residues. Germline assignment: CDR1 SEHNR and CDR2 FQNEAQ (reference sequence). CDR3 DNA sequence: TGTGCCAGCAGCCCCGGACAGCCCCCCTATGGCTACACCTTC. Amino acid sequence: CASSPGQPPYGYTF.